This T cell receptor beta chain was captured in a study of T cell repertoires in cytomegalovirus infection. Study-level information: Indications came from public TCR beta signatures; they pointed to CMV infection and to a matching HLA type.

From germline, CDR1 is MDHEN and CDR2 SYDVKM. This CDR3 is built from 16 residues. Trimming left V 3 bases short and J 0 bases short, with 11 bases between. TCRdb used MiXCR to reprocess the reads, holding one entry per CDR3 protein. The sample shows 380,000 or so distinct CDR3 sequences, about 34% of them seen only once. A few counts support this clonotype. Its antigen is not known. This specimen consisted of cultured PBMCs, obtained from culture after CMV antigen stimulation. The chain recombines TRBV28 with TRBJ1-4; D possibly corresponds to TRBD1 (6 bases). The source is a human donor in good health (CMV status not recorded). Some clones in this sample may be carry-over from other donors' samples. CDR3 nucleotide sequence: TGTGCCAGCAGTTTTCTTCGGACAGCAACTAATGAAAAACTGTTTTTT. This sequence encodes CASSFLRTATNEKLFF. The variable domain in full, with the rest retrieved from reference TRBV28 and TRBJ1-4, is DVKVTQSSRYLVKRTGEKVFLECVQDMDHENMFWYRQDPGLGLRLIYFSYDVKMKEKGDIPEGYSVSREKKERFSLILESASTNQTSMYLCASSFLRTATNEKLFFGSGTQLSVL.